The next 24 T cell receptor beta chains were all read from a single sample in a study of early T cells in non-severe SARS-CoV-2 infection (dated by TCRdb to 2020 to 2022). The library was produced with 5' RACE. Sequencing used a NextSeq 500. TCRdb reworked the public reads: Q25 trimming with fastp, MiXCR clone assembly, productive beta chains retained. Each CDR3 protein appears once, grouped with its most common genes and DNA. The sample table lists about 61,000 distinct CDR3 sequences, 10% to 13% of them with a count of one. The top ten clonotypes cover 1.5% to 2% of the sample. Material: whole blood. The origin of the receptors is an adult who was a healthcare worker with PCR-confirmed SARS-CoV-2 infection or an uninfected control (not recorded which).

The rearrangement joins TRBV9 to TRBJ1-1; D is uncertain. The CDR3 is 14 residues long. CDR1 SGDLS and CDR2 YYNGEE come from the germline V gene. V dropped 4 bases and J dropped 3 bases, with 13 bases sitting between them. The CDR3 nucleotides read TGTGCCAGCAGCCCCCATCCCACGGACACTGAAGCTTTCTTT. Its protein is CASSPHPTDTEAFF.

Concerning this clonotype: One end of the junction varies from germline; a read error may be responsible. The rearrangement joins TRBV20-1 to TRBJ2-1; 8 bases align to TRBD2. The CDR3 is made up of 13 amino acids. Per germline, CDR1 DFQATT and CDR2 SNEGSKA (reference sequence). In DNA, the CDR3 is TGCAGTGCCAGAGGACTAGCCAACAATGAGCAGTTCTTC. It is translated as CSARGLANNEQFF.

This clonotype occurred many times. The V gene is TRBV29-1, the J gene TRBJ2-3, with 8 positions matching TRBD2. Germline CDR1 is SQVTM and CDR2 is ANQGSEA. CDR3 length equals 17 residues. Trimming took 0 bases from V and 2 from J; bases not matched to a gene: 10. For the CDR3, the DNA is TGCAGCGTTGAAGATGTGCGAGCGGGGGAATACACAGATACGCAGTATTTT. It yields the protein CSVEDVRAGEYTDTQYF.

In its sample, this clonotype was seen many times. This sequence joins TRBV12-3 or TRBV12-4 and TRBJ1-6; tentatively, D is TRBD1 (5 bases). Trimming removed 5 bases at V and 4 bases at J, with 9 bases between. This CDR3 is built from 14 residues. The CDR3 sequence is CASSPGVYNSPLHF. The CDR3 DNA reads TGTGCCAGCAGTCCGGGGGTGTATAATTCACCCCTCCACTTT.

This clonotype was counted only a few times. The chain combines TRBV6-6 with TRBJ2-3; no definite D call. Trimming stripped 4 bases from V and 4 bases from J, with 6 bases between. The CDR3 contains 12 residues. Germline lookup yields CDR1 MNHNY and CDR2 SVGAGI (reference sequence). CDR3 bases: TGTGCCAGCAGTTCTTTTGCAGATACGCAGTATTTT. Its translation is CASSSFADTQYF.

This clonotype came up many times. V is TRBV6-4 and J is TRBJ1-2; a weak D match, TRBD1 (6 bases). Looked up from germline, CDR1 is MRHNA and CDR2 is SNTAGT. Trimming took 3 bases from V and 4 from J, leaving 9 bases between them. The CDR3 runs to 13 residues. CDR3 coding DNA: TGTGCCAGCAGTGAAGGACAGACCTATGGCTACACCTTC. This sequence encodes CASSEGQTYGYTF.

To note about this clonotype: A junction end diverges from the germline sequence, so it may reflect a read error. The chain combines TRBV11-2 with TRBJ2-2, with 8 bases lining up with TRBD1. The germline V gene encodes CDR1 SGHAT and CDR2 FQNNGV. The CDR3 loop spans 16 amino acids. In DNA form, the CDR3 reads TGTGTCAGCAGCTTTTACAGGGGGAGGAACACCGGGGAGCTGTTTTTT. Encoded protein: CVSSFYRGRNTGELFF.

CDR3 sequence reads: CASSRGLNHINFYEQYF. In nucleotides, the CDR3 is TGCGCCAGCAGCCGCGGGCTCAACCACATAAACTTCTACGAGCAGTACTTC. J is TRBJ2-7 and V is TRBV5-1, with a possible D match to TRBD2 (5 bases). Germline values: CDR1 SGHRS, CDR2 YFSETQ. The ends were cut back, 4 bases at V and 3 bases at J, with 23 bases in the middle. There are 17 residues in the CDR3.

This chain uses TRBV27 with TRBJ2-1; 9 nucleotides match TRBD2. The germline gives CDR1 MNHEY, CDR2 SMNVEV (reference sequence). V dropped 7 bases and J dropped 0; count of bases not matched to a gene: 13. This CDR3 spans 18 amino acids. Here the CDR3 reads CASTKWSGGTPSYNEQFF. In nucleotides, the CDR3 is TGTGCCAGCACCAAATGGAGCGGGGGGACTCCCTCCTACAATGAGCAGTTCTTC.

The chain is built from TRBV11-2 and TRBJ2-6, with D tentatively TRBD1 or TRBD2 (5 bases each). Germline CDR1 is SGHAT and CDR2 is FQNNGV. Trimming stripped 8 bases from V and 0 bases from J, with 11 bases between. The CDR3 covers 15 residues. The CDR3 nucleotides read TGTGCCAGCCCAGGGACCAGCTCTGGGGCCAACGTCCTGACTTTC. This gives the protein CASPGTSSGANVLTF.

This clonotype has ten or more counts. The chain recombines TRBV5-5 with TRBJ1-1; no firm D call. V lost 4 bases to trimming and J lost 5 bases, with 12 bases between them. The CDR3 covers 13 residues. Germline CDR1 SGHKS, CDR2 YYEKEE (reference sequence). The CDR3 DNA reads TGTGCCAGCAGCCTGGTCGGGGTGACTGAAGCTTTCTTT. It encodes CASSLVGVTEAFF.

The table lists this clonotype with many counts. V gene TRBV11-2 combines with J gene TRBJ1-1; D possibly corresponds to TRBD1 (5 bases). The V gene lost 3 bases and the J gene lost 4 bases, with 15 bases spanning the gap. CDR1 is SGHAT, CDR2 FQNNGV, per germline. The CDR3 spans 15 residues. The chain's CDR3 is CASSFSGFFTTEAFF. The CDR3, as DNA: TGTGCCAGCAGCTTTTCAGGGTTCTTTACCACTGAAGCTTTCTTT.

This clonotype was picked up a small number of times. The chain has TRBV15 and TRBJ2-3; TRBD2 is a possible D gene (6 bases). Between the trimmed V and J ends, which lost 0 bases and 2 bases, there was a span of 15 bases. This CDR3 spans 17 amino acids. From germline, CDR1 is LNHNV and CDR2 YYDKDF (reference sequence). CDR3 amino acids: CATSRDRGRGVTDTQYF. The CDR3 DNA is TGTGCCACCAGCAGAGATCGCGGCCGCGGGGTCACAGATACGCAGTATTTT. Full variable domain (outside the CDR3, taken from reference TRBV15 and TRBJ2-3): DAMVIQNPRYQVTQFGKPVTLSCSQTLNHNVMYWYQQKSSQAPKLLFHYYDKDFNNEADTPDNFQSRRPNTSFCFLDIRSPGLGDTAMYLCATSRDRGRGVTDTQYFGPGTRLTVL.

This rearrangement joins TRBV2 to TRBJ1-4; 9 bases fit TRBD1. J was trimmed by 8 bases and V by 4 bases; bases with no gene match: 14. Germline V gives CDR1 SNHLY, CDR2 FYNNEI. The CDR3 consists of 17 residues. CDR3 coding DNA: TGTGCCAGCAGTGGTGCCGGGACAGGGATTCGAGGCGAAAAACTGTTTTTT. This encodes CASSGAGTGIRGEKLFF. The full variable domain, completed using reference TRBV2 and TRBJ1-4, is EPEVTQTPSHQVTQMGQEVILRCVPISNHLYFYWYRQILGQKVEFLVSFYNNEISEKSEIFDDQFSVERPDGSNFTLKIRSTKLEDSAMYFCASSGAGTGIRGEKLFFGSGTQLSVL.

The CDR3, as DNA: TGCAGCGTTAGTCCGGGTGGCACAGATACGCAGTATTTT. Protein product: CSVSPGGTDTQYF. The chain is built from TRBV29-1 and TRBJ2-3; no clear D gene. The length of the CDR3 is 13 residues. Per germline, CDR1 SQVTM and CDR2 ANQGSEA. Between the trimmed V and J ends, which lost 5 bases and 1 base, there was a span of 10 bases.

This clonotype occurred many times. This chain joins TRBV19 and TRBJ2-3, with a tentative D call TRBD1 (5 bases). This CDR3 contains 15 residues. The germline V gene encodes CDR1 LNHDA and CDR2 SQIVND (reference sequence). Trimming shortened V by 5 bases and J by 0 bases, and 12 bases separated the two germline ends. CDR3 nucleotides: TGTGCCAGTAGTGTAGGGGCTGTGAGCACAGATACGCAGTATTTT. Amino acids: CASSVGAVSTDTQYF.

At least ten counts were recorded for this clonotype. V gene TRBV6-6 combines with J gene TRBJ1-1; 8 bases agree with TRBD1. This CDR3 region has 15 residues. Germline loops: CDR1 MNHNY, CDR2 SVGAGI (reference sequence). V lost 2 bases to trimming and J lost 3 bases; unmatched junction nucleotides: 5. The CDR3 DNA follows: TGTGCCAGCAGTTACCGGCAGGGGGCGGACACTGAAGCTTTCTTT. It codes for CASSYRQGADTEAFF.

The rearrangement joins TRBV5-4 to TRBJ2-3; a possible D gene is TRBD1 (5 bases). CDR1 and CDR2 from the germline V gene are SGHNT and YYREEE (reference sequence). The CDR3 sequence is 17 residues long. The germline V and J ends were trimmed by 0 bases and 0 bases, with 14 bases remaining between them. The CDR3 DNA follows: TGTGCCAGCAGCTTGGACCCTATAGGGGCTAGCACAGATACGCAGTATTTT. Residues: CASSLDPIGASTDTQYF. Looking up the rest from reference TRBV5-4 and TRBJ2-3 gives the full variable domain: ETGVTQSPTHLIKTRGQQVTLRCSSQSGHNTVSWYQQALGQGPQFIFQYYREEENGRGNFPPRFSGLQFPNYSSELNVNALELDDSALYLCASSLDPIGASTDTQYFGPGTRLTVL.

This clonotype was seen at least ten times. The chain joins TRBV20-1 to TRBJ2-1, with TRBD1 matching 8 bases. With 1 base clipped from V and 8 bases from J, the junction kept 10 bases outside the gene matches. The CDR3 is 15 residues long. Germline assignment: CDR1 DFQATT and CDR2 SNEGSKA (reference sequence). This CDR3 reads CSARARGQGWDEQFF. The CDR3 coding sequence is TGCAGTGCTAGAGCGAGAGGACAGGGTTGGGATGAGCAGTTCTTC.

In its sample, this clonotype was seen many times. V gene TRBV11-2 combines with J gene TRBJ1-2; D gene ambiguous. CDR1 and CDR2 from the germline V gene are SGHAT and FQNNGV. V was pared by 4 bases and J by 3 bases, with 12 bases between. The CDR3 has 14 amino acids. CDR3 DNA sequence: TGTGCCAGCAGCTGGATCAGGCTCGACTATGGCTACACCTTC. It specifies CASSWIRLDYGYTF.

The table lists this clonotype with a few counts. The chain joins TRBV12-3 or TRBV12-4 to TRBJ1-4; the D gene is possibly TRBD1 (5 bases). This CDR3 region has 14 residues. The V end was cut by 5 bases, the J end by 2 bases, with 9 bases between. CDR3 in amino acids: CASSKTVTNEKLFF. The CDR3 nucleotides are TGTGCCAGCAGTAAGACAGTGACTAATGAAAAACTGTTTTTT.

Ten or more counts support this clonotype. The chain recombines TRBV20-1 with TRBJ1-2, with 10 bases identical to TRBD1. V was pared by 3 bases and J by 7 bases, with 14 bases of the junction left unmatched. Per germline, CDR1 DFQATT and CDR2 SNEGSKA (reference sequence). This CDR3 spans 16 amino acids. This CDR3 is CSASSPPGQGMIGYTF. The CDR3 DNA reads TGCAGTGCTAGTAGTCCTCCGGGACAGGGGATGATTGGCTACACCTTC.

The chain combines TRBV9 with TRBJ2-5, with 11 bases identical to TRBD2. Germline CDR1 SGDLS, CDR2 YYNGEE. Germline trimming cut 0 bases from V and 2 bases from J; bases unmatched to any gene: 3. This CDR3 contains 16 residues. CDR3 amino acids: CASSVELAGVQETQYF. CDR3 coding DNA: TGTGCCAGCAGCGTAGAACTAGCGGGGGTACAAGAGACCCAGTACTTC.

This clonotype was detected ten times or more. The rearrangement uses TRBV30 and TRBJ1-2; D is unclear. V was trimmed by 2 bases and J by 8 bases, leaving 6 bases between them. Germline-derived CDR1 and CDR2 are GTSNPN and SVGIG (reference sequence). This CDR3 is 10 amino acids long. CDR3: CAWSTDGYTF. The CDR3 region has the DNA TGTGCCTGGAGTACTGACGGCTACACCTTC.